This T cell receptor (beta chain) was retrieved from a study of blood T cells in healthy people across ages. General study results and limits: Versus aged donors, long-lived donors had higher diversity and more naive CD4+ cells.

The CDR3 loop spans 15 amino acids. The germline V gene encodes CDR1 MGHRA and CDR2 YSYEKL. The V end lost 4 bases, the J end lost 2 bases, and 15 bases lay between the germline ends. A second PCR, run for roughly 7 to 11 cycles, used a sample-barcoded 5' primer plus a J-beta primer mix. TCRdb reprocessed the 5' RACE reads via MiXCR and lists one record per CDR3 protein. The profile shows 1.5 million to 2 million distinct CDR3 sequences, almost 35% of them singletons. A few counts support this clonotype. Its target is not known. Each individual donor underwent a draw of ten milliliters of peripheral blood.

The sequenced sample consisted of blood. The chain carries TRBV4-1 and TRBJ2-7; D might be TRBD1 or TRBD2, each matching 5 bases. The sequence derives from a young woman in good health. The CDR3 DNA is TGCGCCAGCAGCCGACTACAGGTACCCACCTACGAGCAGTACTTC. This translates into CASSRLQVPTYEQYF.